This entry is about one TCR beta chain. This clone was found many times. It has no known antigen specificity. Base qualities are not recorded, but no much larger clone differs from it by a single base. Trimming removed 1 base from V and 9 bases from J, leaving 13 bases between the germline ends. CDR1 SGHRS and CDR2 YFSETQ were looked up in the germline V gene. There are 14 amino acids in the CDR3, from cysteine to phenylalanine inclusive. Kept here is only the CDR3 DNA, which spans 42 bases and is read in frame from base 1. This entry belongs to a study of blood T cell repertoires in COVID-19 (dated by TCRdb to about 2020). In terms of the full investigation: Samples covering the acute and convalescent phases of COVID-19 were provided by collaborators in the United States, Italy and Spain. The prospective study material was composed of cDNA or gDNA derived from T cells, B-cell-depleted T cells, or PBMCs. The dataset comprised deeply sampled blood TCRbeta repertoires from subjects exposed to, actively infected with, or recovered from COVID-19. The repertoires were made available in a free public database intended to serve as a resource for research on the immune response to SARS-CoV-2. Samples were obtained from the ongoing ImmuneRACE study (first 160 participants) and from 1,254 subjects provided by 6 global collaborators. The sample metadata nearly always contained a de-identified subject ID, COVID-19 status, age in years and sex. HLA class I and class II types, where available, came from metadata supplied by the sample provider rather than from assay-based typing.

The paper's findings and limits, for the study overall: Clinical and demographic metadata were provided uncurated, with the amount varying by source and participant.

One collaborating source in Seattle enrolled patients while the patients were actively infected and followed the patients over time throughout the course of disease. Each collaborating institution followed its own protocols to collect whole blood in K2EDTA tubes. For TCRbeta analysis, collaborator samples were shipped as frozen whole blood, as isolated PBMCs, or as DNA extracted from either sample type. The immunoSEQ Assay, a bias-controlled multiplex PCR, was used to amplify TCRbeta CDR3 regions from genomic DNA. In the source study's methods: Nucleated cell counts per sample were estimated from amplification of reference gene primers within the assay. Sequence reads were collapsed and filtered to measure the absolute abundance of every unique TCRbeta CDR3 rearrangement. For each sample, productive Simpson clonality was calculated as the square root of Simpson's diversity index over productive rearrangements. TCRdb provides this immuneACCESS table in a form limited to in-frame rearrangements. Some clones are lacking; in checked studies, under half of them reflect an unresolved V gene, and why the rest are absent is not known. V and J calls and clone size are as listed in that table; D and trimming were resolved from the DNA. Across this sample there are some 200,000 clones, with under 90% seen only once. Around 15% of the sample is in the top ten clones.

The sequence is built from TRBV5-1 and TRBJ1-4; the D gene is perhaps TRBD1, from 6 matching bases. The receptor's source is a woman in her seventies with COVID-19, enrolled during active disease. The sequencing sample was made of peripheral blood. The DNA is as follows: TGCGCCAGCAGCTTGTCAGGGGAGGGCAAAAAACTGTTTTTT. Translated, it reads CASSLSGEGKKLFF. Here the CDR3 is joined to the reference TRBV5-1 and TRBJ1-4 genes, and the full variable domain is: KAGVTQTPRYLIKTRGQQVTLSCSPISGHRSVSWYQQTPGQGLQFLFEYFSETQRNKGNFPGRFSGRQFSNSRSEMNVSTLELGDSALYLCASSLSGEGKKLFFGSGTQLSVL.